This is a list of T cell receptor beta chains from one sample in a study of blood T cell repertoires in COVID-19. Profiling relied on immunoSEQ multiplex PCR, and the TCRdb table lists in-frame clones only, not all of them. There are roughly 220,000 clones in the sample; 80% to 90% occur only once, and roughly 14% lies in the top ten. The sample taken for sequencing was PBMCs or T cells enriched from blood (not recorded which). The receptor source for this set is a woman between 50 and 59 years old with acute COVID-19. The CDR3 runs from the conserved cysteine through the conserved F or W. D genes are given only for firm matches. Some rows mark clone size as missing; the rest say once, few, many or name a class of expanded clone.

j_call clone_size d_call v_call cdr3_aa cdr3_nt
TRBJ2-1 NA TRBD2 TRBV5-1 CASSISGLDEQFF TGCGCCAGCAGCATATCAGGACTAGACGAGCAGTTCTTC
TRBJ1-6 once NA TRBV5-1 CASRSGSGAIRGSPLHF TGCGCCAGCAGGTCTGGATCGGGTGCGATTCGGGGTTCACCCCTCCACTTT
TRBJ2-2 NA NA TRBV3-1/TRBV3-2 CASSPPVNTGELFF TGTGCCAGCAGCCCCCCCGTCAACACCGGGGAGCTGTTTTTT
TRBJ1-2 many NA TRBV4-2 CASSQDLNYGYTF TGTGCCAGCAGCCAAGATCTGAACTATGGCTACACCTTC
TRBJ2-4 NA TRBD1 TRBV28 CASRGTGRLLAKNIQYF TGTGCCAGCAGAGGGACAGGGAGGTTGCTAGCCAAAAACATTCAGTACTTC
TRBJ2-3 NA TRBD2 TRBV5-1 CASSLGGGFGDTQYF TGCGCCAGCAGCTTGGGGGGAGGGTTTGGAGATACGCAGTATTTT
TRBJ1-1 NA NA TRBV9 CASSWGEGYTEAFF TGTGCCAGCAGCTGGGGGGAAGGCTACACTGAAGCTTTCTTT
TRBJ2-1 NA TRBD2 TRBV7-2 CASSLAPRTSTEQFF TGTGCCAGCAGCTTAGCGCCCAGGACTAGTACCGAGCAGTTCTTC
TRBJ1-4 NA NA TRBV6-4 CASRETANHEKLFF TGTGCCAGCAGGGAGACGGCTAACCATGAAAAACTGTTTTTT
TRBJ2-7 NA NA TRBV6-5 CASSYTEGPNEQYF TGTGCCAGCAGTTACACGGAGGGCCCCAACGAGCAGTACTTC